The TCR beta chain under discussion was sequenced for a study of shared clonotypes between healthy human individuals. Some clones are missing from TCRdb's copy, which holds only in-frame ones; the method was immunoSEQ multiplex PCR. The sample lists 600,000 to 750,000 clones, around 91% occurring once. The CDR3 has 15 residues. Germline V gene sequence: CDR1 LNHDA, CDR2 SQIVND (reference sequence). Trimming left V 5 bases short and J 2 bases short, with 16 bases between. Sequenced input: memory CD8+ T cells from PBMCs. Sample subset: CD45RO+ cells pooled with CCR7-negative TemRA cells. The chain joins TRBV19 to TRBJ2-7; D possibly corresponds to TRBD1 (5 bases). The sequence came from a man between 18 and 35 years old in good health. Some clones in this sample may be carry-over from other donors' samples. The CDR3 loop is CASSLSWTSAYEQYF. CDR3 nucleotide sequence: TGTGCCAGTAGTCTCTCTTGGACATCCGCCTACGAGCAGTACTTC.